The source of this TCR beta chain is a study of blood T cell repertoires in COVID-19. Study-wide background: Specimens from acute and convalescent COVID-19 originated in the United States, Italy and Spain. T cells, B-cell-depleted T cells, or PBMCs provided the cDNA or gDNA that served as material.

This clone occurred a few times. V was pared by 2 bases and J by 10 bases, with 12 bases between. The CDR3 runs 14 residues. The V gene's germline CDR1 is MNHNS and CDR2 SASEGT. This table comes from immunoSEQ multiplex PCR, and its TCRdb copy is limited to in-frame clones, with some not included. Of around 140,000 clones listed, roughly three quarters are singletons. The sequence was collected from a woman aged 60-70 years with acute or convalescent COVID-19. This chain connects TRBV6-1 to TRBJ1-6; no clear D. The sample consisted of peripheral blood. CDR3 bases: TGTGCCAGCAGTGAATTCGGGGAGCGGTCACCCCTCCACTTT. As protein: CASSEFGERSPLHF.